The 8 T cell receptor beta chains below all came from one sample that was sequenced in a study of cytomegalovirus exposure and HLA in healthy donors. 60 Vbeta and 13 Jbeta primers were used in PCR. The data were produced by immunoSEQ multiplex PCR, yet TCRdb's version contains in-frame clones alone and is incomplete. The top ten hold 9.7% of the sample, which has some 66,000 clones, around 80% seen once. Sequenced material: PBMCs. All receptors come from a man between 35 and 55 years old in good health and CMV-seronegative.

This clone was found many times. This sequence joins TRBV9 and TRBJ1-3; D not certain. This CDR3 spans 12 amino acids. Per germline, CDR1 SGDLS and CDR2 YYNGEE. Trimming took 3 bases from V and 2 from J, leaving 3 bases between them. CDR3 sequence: CASSATGNTIYF. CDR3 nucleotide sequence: TGTGCCAGCAGCGCCACTGGAAACACCATATATTTT.

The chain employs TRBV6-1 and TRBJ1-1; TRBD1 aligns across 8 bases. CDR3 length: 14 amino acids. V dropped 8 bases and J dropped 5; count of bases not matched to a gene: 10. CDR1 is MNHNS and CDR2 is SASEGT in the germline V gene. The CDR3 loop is CASDDRGMGTEAFF. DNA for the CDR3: TGTGCCAGCGATGACAGGGGTATGGGGACTGAAGCTTTCTTT.

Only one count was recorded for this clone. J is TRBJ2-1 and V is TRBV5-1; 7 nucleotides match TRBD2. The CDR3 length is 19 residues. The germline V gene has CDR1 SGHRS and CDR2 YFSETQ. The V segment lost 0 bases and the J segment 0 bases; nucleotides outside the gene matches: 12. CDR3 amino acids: CASSLEFGTSVSSYNEQFF. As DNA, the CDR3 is TGCGCCAGCAGCTTGGAATTTGGAACTAGCGTCAGCTCCTACAATGAGCAGTTCTTC.

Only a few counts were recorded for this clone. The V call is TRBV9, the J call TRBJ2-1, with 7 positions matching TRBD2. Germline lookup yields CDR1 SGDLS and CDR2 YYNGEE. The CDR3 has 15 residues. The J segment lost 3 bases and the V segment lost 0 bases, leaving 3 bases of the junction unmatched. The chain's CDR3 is CASSVAGGGYNEQFF. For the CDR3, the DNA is TGTGCCAGCAGCGTAGCTGGCGGGGGCTACAATGAGCAGTTCTTC.

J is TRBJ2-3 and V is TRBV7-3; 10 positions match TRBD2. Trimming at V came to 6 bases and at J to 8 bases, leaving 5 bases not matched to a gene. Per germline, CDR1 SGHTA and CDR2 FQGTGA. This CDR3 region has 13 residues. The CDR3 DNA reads TGTGCCAGCAGTTATAGCGGGGGGAGTACGCAGTATTTT. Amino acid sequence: CASSYSGGSTQYF.

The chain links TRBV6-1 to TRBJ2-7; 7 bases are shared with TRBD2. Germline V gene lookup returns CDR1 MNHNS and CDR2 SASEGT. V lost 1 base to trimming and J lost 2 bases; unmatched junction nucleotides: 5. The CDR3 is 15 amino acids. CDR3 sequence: CASSEVLTSTYEQYF. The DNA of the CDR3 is TGTGCCAGCAGTGAAGTGCTGACTAGCACCTACGAGCAGTACTTC.

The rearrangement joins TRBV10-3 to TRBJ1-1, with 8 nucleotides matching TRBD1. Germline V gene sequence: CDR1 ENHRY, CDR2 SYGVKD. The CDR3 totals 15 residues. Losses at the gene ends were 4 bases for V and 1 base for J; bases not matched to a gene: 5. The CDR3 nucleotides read TGTGCCATCAGTGTGAGGGGGACAGGGAACACTGAAGCTTTCTTT. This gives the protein CAISVRGTGNTEAFF.

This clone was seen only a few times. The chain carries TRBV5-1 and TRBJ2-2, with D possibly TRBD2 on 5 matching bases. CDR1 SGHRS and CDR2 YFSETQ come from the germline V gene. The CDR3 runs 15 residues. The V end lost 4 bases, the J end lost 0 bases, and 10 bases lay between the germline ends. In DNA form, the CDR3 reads TGCGCCAGCAGCCCCGGGAACTCGAACACCGGGGAGCTGTTTTTT. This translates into CASSPGNSNTGELFF.